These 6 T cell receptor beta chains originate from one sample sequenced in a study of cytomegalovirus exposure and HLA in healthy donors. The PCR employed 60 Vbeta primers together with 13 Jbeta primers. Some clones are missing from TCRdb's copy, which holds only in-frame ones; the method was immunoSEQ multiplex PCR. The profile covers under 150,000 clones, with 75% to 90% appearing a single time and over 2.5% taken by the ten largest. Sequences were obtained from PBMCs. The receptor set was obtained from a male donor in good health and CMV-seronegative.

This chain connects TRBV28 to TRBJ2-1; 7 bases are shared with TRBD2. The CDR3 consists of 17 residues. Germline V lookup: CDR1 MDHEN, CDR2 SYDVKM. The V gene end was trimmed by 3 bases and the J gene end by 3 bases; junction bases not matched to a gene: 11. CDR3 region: CASSFVRAGAFYNEQFF. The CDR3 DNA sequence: TGTGCCAGCAGTTTCGTTCGGGCGGGAGCATTCTACAATGAGCAGTTCTTC.

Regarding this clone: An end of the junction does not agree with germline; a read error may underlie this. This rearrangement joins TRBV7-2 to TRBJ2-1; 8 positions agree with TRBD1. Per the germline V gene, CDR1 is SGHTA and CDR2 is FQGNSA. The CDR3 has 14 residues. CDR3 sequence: CVSSRQGSYNEQFF. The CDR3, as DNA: TGTGTCAGCAGCCGACAGGGGTCCTACAATGAGCAGTTCTTC.

The DNA for the CDR3 is TGCGCCAGCAGCTTGGATCCAGGGAAGGGTGGTGAGCAGTTCTTC. Translating gives CASSLDPGKGGEQFF. The chain recombines TRBV5-1 with TRBJ2-1; D might be TRBD1 (5 bases). CDR3 size: 15 residues. The ends were cut back, 0 bases at V and 9 bases at J, with 16 bases in the middle. CDR1 and CDR2 (germline): SGHRS, YFSETQ.

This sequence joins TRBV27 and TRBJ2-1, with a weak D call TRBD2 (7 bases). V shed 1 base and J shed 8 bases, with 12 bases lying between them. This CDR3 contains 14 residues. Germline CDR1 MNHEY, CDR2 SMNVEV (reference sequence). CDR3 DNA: TGTGCCAGCAGTTTATACGGGGGGCATGATGAGCAGTTCTTC. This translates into CASSLYGGHDEQFF.

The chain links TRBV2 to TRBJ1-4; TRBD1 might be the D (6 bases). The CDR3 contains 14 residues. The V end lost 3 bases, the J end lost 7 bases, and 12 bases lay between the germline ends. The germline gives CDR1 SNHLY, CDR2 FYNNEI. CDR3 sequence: CASSDGTWGEKLFF. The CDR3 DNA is TGTGCCAGCAGTGATGGGACATGGGGTGAAAAACTGTTTTTT. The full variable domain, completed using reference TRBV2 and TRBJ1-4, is EPEVTQTPSHQVTQMGQEVILRCVPISNHLYFYWYRQILGQKVEFLVSFYNNEISEKSEIFDDQFSVERPDGSNFTLKIRSTKLEDSAMYFCASSDGTWGEKLFFGSGTQLSVL.

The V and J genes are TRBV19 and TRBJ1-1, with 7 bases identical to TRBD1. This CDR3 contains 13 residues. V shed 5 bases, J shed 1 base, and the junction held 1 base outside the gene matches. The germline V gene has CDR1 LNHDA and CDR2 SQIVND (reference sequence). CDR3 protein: CASSYRGNTEAFF. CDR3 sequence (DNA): TGTGCCAGTAGTTACAGGGGGAACACTGAAGCTTTCTTT.